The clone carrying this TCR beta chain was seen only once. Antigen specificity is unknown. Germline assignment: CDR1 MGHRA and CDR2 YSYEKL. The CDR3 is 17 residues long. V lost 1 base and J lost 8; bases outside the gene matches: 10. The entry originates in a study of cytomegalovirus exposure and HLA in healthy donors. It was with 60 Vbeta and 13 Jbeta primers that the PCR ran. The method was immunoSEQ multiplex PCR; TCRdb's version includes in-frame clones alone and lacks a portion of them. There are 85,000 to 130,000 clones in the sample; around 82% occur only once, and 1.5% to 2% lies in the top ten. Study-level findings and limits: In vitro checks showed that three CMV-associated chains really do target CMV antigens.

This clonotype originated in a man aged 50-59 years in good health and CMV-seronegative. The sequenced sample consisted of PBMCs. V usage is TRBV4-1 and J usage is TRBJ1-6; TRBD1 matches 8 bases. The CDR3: CASSQVPQGARDSPLHF. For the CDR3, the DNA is TGCGCCAGCAGCCAAGTCCCGCAGGGGGCGCGGGATTCACCCCTCCACTTT.